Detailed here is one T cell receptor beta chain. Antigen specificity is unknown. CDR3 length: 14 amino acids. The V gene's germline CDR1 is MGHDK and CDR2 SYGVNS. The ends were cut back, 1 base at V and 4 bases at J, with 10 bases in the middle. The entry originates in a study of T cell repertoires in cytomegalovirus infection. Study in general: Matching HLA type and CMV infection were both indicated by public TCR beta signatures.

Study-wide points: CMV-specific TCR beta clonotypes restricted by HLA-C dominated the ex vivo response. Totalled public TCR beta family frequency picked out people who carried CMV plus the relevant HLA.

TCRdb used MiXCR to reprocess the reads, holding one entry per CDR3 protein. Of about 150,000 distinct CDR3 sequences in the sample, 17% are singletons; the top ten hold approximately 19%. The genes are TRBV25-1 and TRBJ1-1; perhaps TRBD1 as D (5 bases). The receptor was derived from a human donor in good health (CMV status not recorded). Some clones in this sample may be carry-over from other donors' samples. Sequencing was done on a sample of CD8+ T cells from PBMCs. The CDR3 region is CASSELGGGTEAFF. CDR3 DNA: TGTGCCAGCAGTGAATTGGGGGGGGGCACTGAAGCTTTCTTT.